The 7 T cell receptor beta chains listed next were all sequenced from one sample in a study of T cell changes during pregnancy in multiple sclerosis. The data were produced by immunoSEQ multiplex PCR, yet TCRdb's version contains in-frame clones alone and is incomplete. Here the sample spans about 100,000 clones, roughly 90% being singletons. The sample consisted of peripheral blood, taken after pregnancy. The receptors come from a female donor with multiple sclerosis, enrolled in a pregnancy study.

J is TRBJ2-7 and V is TRBV19; TRBD2 aligns across 10 bases. The J segment lost 2 bases and the V segment lost 7 bases, leaving 11 bases of the junction unmatched. The CDR3 covers 16 residues. Per germline, CDR1 LNHDA and CDR2 SQIVND (reference sequence). This CDR3 is CASNKGLATYPYEQYF. In DNA form, the CDR3 reads TGTGCCAGTAACAAGGGACTAGCGACTTATCCCTACGAGCAGTACTTC.

This chain joins TRBV7-8 and TRBJ1-5, with D unresolved. Germline V gene lookup returns CDR1 SGHVS and CDR2 FQNEAQ. CDR3 length equals 15 residues. Deletions cut 5 bases from V and 2 bases from J, with 13 bases between. The DNA of the CDR3 is TGTGCCAGCAGCGACTACAGAGGCGGCAATCAGCCCCAGCATTTT. Amino acids: CASSDYRGGNQPQHF.

V gene TRBV7-9 combines with J gene TRBJ2-7, with 10 bases aligning to TRBD2. V lost 7 bases to trimming and J lost 5 bases; unmatched junction nucleotides: 8. Per the germline V gene, CDR1 is SEHNR and CDR2 is FQNEAQ (reference sequence). This CDR3 is 14 amino acids long. In DNA form, the CDR3 reads TGTGCCAGCAAGAAAGCGGGGGGGGTGGACGAGCAGTACTTC. Amino acids: CASKKAGGVDEQYF.

This clone was counted a few times. J is TRBJ1-2 and V is TRBV2; D gene uncertain. The V end was cut by 1 base, the J end by 7 bases, with 10 bases between. CDR1 SNHLY and CDR2 FYNNEI come from the germline V gene. This CDR3 spans 13 amino acids. The CDR3 reads CASSEGTLLGYTF. The CDR3 DNA is TGTGCCAGCAGTGAAGGGACTTTGCTTGGCTACACCTTC.

This sequence joins TRBV2 and TRBJ1-1, with D unresolved. The germline V gene has CDR1 SNHLY and CDR2 FYNNEI. Trimming cost V 9 bases and J 0 bases, with 11 bases left between them. The CDR3 extends over 13 amino acids. CDR3 region: CASPIPMNTEAFF. The CDR3 nucleotides read TGTGCCAGTCCTATCCCCATGAACACTGAAGCTTTCTTT.

CDR3 sequence reads: CAWSTGVVGNTIYF. The DNA for the CDR3 is TGTGCCTGGTCCACAGGGGTTGTGGGAAACACCATATATTTT. V usage is TRBV30 and J usage is TRBJ1-3; 7 bases agree with TRBD1. Germline CDR1 is GTSNPN and CDR2 is SVGIG (reference sequence). The CDR3 runs to 14 residues. The trim removed 5 bases at V and 4 bases at J, leaving 8 bases unmatched. Full variable domain (rest looked up from reference TRBV30 and TRBJ1-3): SQTIHQWPATLVQPVGSPLSLECTVEGTSNPNLYWYRQAAGRGLQLLFYSVGIGQISSEVPQNLSASRPQDRQFILSSKKLLLSDSGFYLCAWSTGVVGNTIYFGEGSWLTVV.

V usage is TRBV7-3 and J usage is TRBJ1-2; D unclear. The CDR3 is made up of 13 amino acids. V lost 3 bases and J lost 8, with 13 bases in between. Looked up from germline, CDR1 is SGHTA and CDR2 is FQGTGA. This CDR3 is CASSFSNGDGYTF. The CDR3 DNA reads as TGTGCCAGCAGCTTCAGTAACGGAGACGGCTACACCTTC. Complete variable domain (other parts from reference TRBV7-3 and TRBJ1-2): GAGVSQTPSNKVTEKGKYVELRCDPISGHTALYWYRQSLGQGPEFLIYFQGTGAADDSGLPNDRFFAVRPEGSVSTLKIQRTERGDSAVYLCASSFSNGDGYTFGSGTRLTVV.